These 22 T cell receptor beta chains originate from one sample sequenced in a study of blood T cells in healthy people across ages. For the second PCR, which ran for roughly 7 to 11 cycles, a sample-barcoded 5' primer and a J-beta primer mix were used. TCRdb re-derived calls from the 5' RACE reads in MiXCR, one entry per CDR3 protein. This sample has fewer than 1,000,000 distinct CDR3 sequences, with roughly 44% found just once. Source material: blood. These receptors originate from a man in his sixties in good health.

This clonotype came up a few times. J is TRBJ1-2 and V is TRBV20-1; D uncertain. The length of the CDR3 is 13 residues. V was cut by 1 base and J by 6 bases, with 12 bases left in between. From germline, CDR1 is DFQATT and CDR2 SNEGSKA (reference sequence). The CDR3 protein is CSARVGVGDGYTF. In DNA, the CDR3 is TGCAGTGCTAGAGTGGGAGTAGGAGATGGCTACACCTTC.

The chain couples TRBV5-1 to TRBJ2-3; D may be TRBD2 (6 bases). Trimming left V 3 bases short and J 2 bases short, with 16 bases between. This CDR3 has 16 residues. Germline V CDR1 and CDR2: SGHRS, YFSETQ. The CDR3 bases are TGCGCCAGCAGCTATATAGTGGGGGGAGTCACAGATACGCAGTATTTT. Its protein product is CASSYIVGGVTDTQYF.

V gene TRBV20-1 combines with J gene TRBJ2-5; 8 nucleotides agree with TRBD2. The last part of the DNA fits TRBJ2-7 better; the J call may be wrong. This CDR3 is built from 14 residues. Germline V gene data show CDR1 as DFQATT and CDR2 as SNEGSKA (reference sequence). CDR3 protein: CSALSGTSAYEQYF. Here the CDR3 DNA reads TGCAGTGCGCTCTCCGGGACTAGTGCCTACGAGCAGTACTTC.

The chain employs TRBV27 and TRBJ1-5, with D maybe TRBD1 (6 bases). Trimming stripped 5 bases from V and 6 bases from J, with 17 bases between. Germline CDR1 is MNHEY and CDR2 is SMNVEV (reference sequence). The CDR3 spans 15 residues. The CDR3 loop reads CASSGGGARGQPQHF. Here the CDR3 DNA reads TGTGCCAGCAGTGGGGGGGGGGCGCGTGGTCAGCCCCAGCATTTT.

The V and J genes are TRBV14 and TRBJ2-4; 8 positions agree with TRBD2. V lost 3 bases, J lost 1 base, and 2 bases stayed unmatched. The CDR3 has 15 amino acids. The germline CDR1 and CDR2 sequences are SGHDN and FVKESK. In DNA, the CDR3 is TGTGCCAGCAGCCAGTCGGGGGGGGCCAAAAACATTCAGTACTTC. Protein: CASSQSGGAKNIQYF. The full variable domain, its missing parts supplied by reference TRBV14 and TRBJ2-4, is EAGVTQFPSHSVIEKGQTVTLRCDPISGHDNLYWYRRVMGKEIKFLLHFVKESKQDESGMPNNRFLAERTGGTYSTLKVQPAELEDSGVYFCASSQSGGAKNIQYFGAGTRLSVL.

This clonotype was picked up a small number of times. The chain carries TRBV5-1 and TRBJ2-7; tentatively, D is TRBD1 (6 bases). The CDR3 consists of 16 residues. The V gene's germline CDR1 is SGHRS and CDR2 YFSETQ. V lost 0 bases and J lost 1, with 14 bases in between. The CDR3 is CASSLGTARVSYEQYF. CDR3 in DNA: TGCGCCAGCAGCTTGGGGACAGCTAGGGTGTCCTACGAGCAGTACTTC.

This clonotype was observed a handful of times. The V call is TRBV14, the J call TRBJ2-1; D is perhaps TRBD1 or TRBD2 (6 bases each). The CDR3 consists of 15 residues. V dropped 1 base and J dropped 4 bases, with 11 bases sitting between them. In germline, CDR1 is SGHDN, CDR2 FVKESK. CDR3 protein: CASSQVRGVYNEQFF. Here the CDR3 DNA reads TGTGCCAGCAGCCAAGTTAGGGGGGTTTACAATGAGCAGTTCTTC.

This clonotype came up a few times. The rearrangement links TRBV20-1 to TRBJ2-5, with 9 bases fitting TRBD2. In germline, CDR1 is DFQATT, CDR2 SNEGSKA (reference sequence). The CDR3 totals 15 residues. With V trimmed by 3 bases and J by 3 bases, 8 bases remained unmatched. The CDR3 protein is CSASQRASGKETQYF. In DNA form, the CDR3 reads TGCAGTGCTAGTCAGCGGGCTAGCGGGAAAGAGACCCAGTACTTC.

This clonotype occurred a few times. The V call is TRBV29-1, the J call TRBJ1-3; TRBD1 matches at 7 bases. Germline V lookup: CDR1 SQVTM, CDR2 ANQGSEA. CDR3 length: 13 residues. V shed 2 bases, J shed 2 bases, and the junction held 0 bases outside the gene matches. The CDR3 region is CSVETGAGNTIYF. DNA for the CDR3: TGCAGCGTTGAAACAGGGGCTGGAAACACCATATATTTT.

Ten or more counts support this clonotype. J is TRBJ2-7 and V is TRBV6-6; 10 nucleotides line up with TRBD1. CDR3 length equals 14 residues. CDR1 is MNHNY and CDR2 is SVGAGI in the germline V gene (reference sequence). Trimming at V came to 3 bases and at J to 5 bases, leaving 4 bases not matched to a gene. CDR3 protein: CASSYWDRGHEQYF. CDR3 DNA sequence: TGTGCCAGCAGTTATTGGGACAGGGGCCACGAGCAGTACTTC.

This chain connects TRBV7-2 to TRBJ1-5, with D possibly TRBD1 on 6 matching bases. This CDR3 has 14 residues. Per the germline V gene, CDR1 is SGHTA and CDR2 is FQGNSA. V lost 4 bases and J 6 bases, leaving 13 bases between the germline ends. This CDR3 is CASSSRQDGQPQHF. For the CDR3, the DNA is TGTGCCAGCAGCTCTCGACAGGACGGTCAGCCCCAGCATTTT.

The chain employs TRBV27 and TRBJ1-1; D remains ambiguous. CDR3 length: 13 residues. V lost 0 bases and J lost 5, with 7 bases in between. Germline V gives CDR1 MNHEY, CDR2 SMNVEV (reference sequence). The CDR3 here is CASSLSGLTEAFF. DNA for the CDR3: TGTGCCAGCAGTTTATCTGGATTAACTGAAGCTTTCTTT.

This chain connects TRBV28 to TRBJ1-2, with 7 bases lining up with TRBD1. There are 14 residues in the CDR3. V shed 9 bases, J shed 4 bases, and the junction held 11 bases outside the gene matches. The germline CDR1 and CDR2 sequences are MDHEN and SYDVKM. The CDR3 reads CASIDPGTVYGYTF. For the CDR3, the DNA is TGTGCCAGTATTGATCCCGGGACAGTCTATGGCTACACCTTC.

This clonotype was detected many times. The chain links TRBV10-3 to TRBJ2-7; D not resolved. CDR1 is ENHRY and CDR2 is SYGVKD in the germline V gene. The CDR3 extends over 11 amino acids. CDR3 loop: CAIGSSYEQYF. In nucleotides, the CDR3 is TGTGCTATCGGCAGCTCCTACGAGCAGTACTTC.

The V call is TRBV7-8, the J call TRBJ2-1, with TRBD2 matching 8 bases. The germline V gene has CDR1 SGHVS and CDR2 FQNEAQ. This CDR3 comprises 15 residues. V was pared by 0 bases and J by 9 bases, with 7 bases of the junction left unmatched. As DNA, the CDR3 is TGTGCCAGCAGCTTAGCCGGGGGGGCCGCAGGTGAGCAGTTCTTC. Translation gives CASSLAGGAAGEQFF.

For this clonotype: A read error may be the cause here, since a much bigger clone is one base away. The V call is TRBV7-2, the J call TRBJ2-1, with D perhaps TRBD2 (6 bases). The V gene lost 4 bases and the J gene lost 13 bases, with 23 bases spanning the gap. Germline V gene lookup returns CDR1 SGHTA and CDR2 FQGNSA. The CDR3 is 15 amino acids. The CDR3 spells CASSSVPGDQETQFF. DNA of the CDR3: TGTGCCAGCAGCTCCGTCCCGGGGGATCAAGAGACCCAGTTCTTC.

This clonotype was seen more than once but under ten times. The genes are TRBV29-1 and TRBJ1-2; the D gene is possibly TRBD1 (6 bases). Trimming pared 1 base from V and 2 bases from J, leaving 14 bases between. The CDR3 sequence is 15 residues long. The germline V gene has CDR1 SQVTM and CDR2 ANQGSEA. As DNA, the CDR3 is TGCAGCGTTGAAGGGCGGGGGCGCCAGAACTATGGCTACACCTTC. Residues: CSVEGRGRQNYGYTF. Complete variable domain (other parts from reference TRBV29-1 and TRBJ1-2): SAVISQKPSRDICQRGTSLTIQCQVDSQVTMMFWYRQQPGQSLTLIATANQGSEATYESGFVIDKFPISRPNLTFSTLTVSNMSPEDSSIYLCSVEGRGRQNYGYTFGSGTRLTVV.

This clonotype has a handful of counts. This chain uses TRBV30 with TRBJ2-7; TRBD2 matches at 15 bases. Germline V gives CDR1 GTSNPN, CDR2 SVGIG (reference sequence). CDR3 size: 18 residues. The J segment lost 1 base and the V segment lost 2 bases, leaving 9 bases of the junction unmatched. CDR3 nucleotide sequence: TGTGCCTGGAGTAACACCGGGACTAGCGGGGGGTTGTCCTACGAGCAGTACTTC. Protein product: CAWSNTGTSGGLSYEQYF.

The sample holds a few counts of this clonotype. V usage is TRBV7-2 and J usage is TRBJ2-5; D is uncertain. CDR1 and CDR2 (germline): SGHTA, FQGNSA. V was cut by 3 bases and J by 2 bases, with 13 bases left in between. The CDR3 consists of 15 residues. The CDR3 DNA sequence: TGTGCCAGCAGCTTCGGACGGAAAAAACAAGAGACCCAGTACTTC. This translates into CASSFGRKKQETQYF. The full variable domain, with the rest looked up from reference TRBV7-2 and TRBJ2-5, is GAGVSQSPSNKVTEKGKDVELRCDPISGHTALYWYRQSLGQGLEFLIYFQGNSAPDKSGLPSDRFSAERTGGSVSTLTIQRTQQEDSAVYLCASSFGRKKQETQYFGPGTRLLVL.

The chain carries TRBV28 and TRBJ1-4, with D perhaps TRBD1 (6 bases). The germline V and J ends were trimmed by 6 bases and 5 bases, with 19 bases remaining between them. This CDR3 spans 16 amino acids. Germline assignment: CDR1 MDHEN and CDR2 SYDVKM. CDR3 DNA sequence: TGTGCCAGCAGGGAACAGGGCGGGGGATGGAATGAAAAACTGTTTTTT. Its translation is CASREQGGGWNEKLFF. Based on the CDR3 plus reference TRBV28 and TRBJ1-4, the full variable domain is DVKVTQSSRYLVKRTGEKVFLECVQDMDHENMFWYRQDPGLGLRLIYFSYDVKMKEKGDIPEGYSVSREKKERFSLILESASTNQTSMYLCASREQGGGWNEKLFFGSGTQLSVL.

This chain uses TRBV27 with TRBJ1-6, with D possibly matching TRBD1 (5 bases). V lost 2 bases, J lost 8 bases, and 16 bases lay in between. Germline V gives CDR1 MNHEY, CDR2 SMNVEV (reference sequence). The CDR3 has 16 amino acids. In DNA form, the CDR3 reads TGTGCCAGCAGTTTAGGGATGGGACTCGGGGATTCACCCCTCCACTTT. Translating it yields CASSLGMGLGDSPLHF.

With respect to this clonotype: A much larger clone lies a single base off, so this may be a read error. The chain uses TRBV25-1 and TRBJ2-5, with 8 nucleotides matching TRBD1. The CDR3 extends over 15 amino acids. Germline loops: CDR1 MGHDK, CDR2 SYGVNS. The CDR3 protein is CASSEPRTGPETRYF. The DNA for the CDR3 is TGTGCCAGCAGTGAACCTAGGACAGGGCCTGAGACCCGGTACTTC. The full variable domain, rest sourced from reference TRBV25-1 and TRBJ2-5, is EADIYQTPRYLVIGTGKKITLECSQTMGHDKMYWYQQDPGMELHLIHYSYGVNSTEKGDLSSESTVSRIRTEHFPLTLESARPSHTSQYLCASSEPRTGPETRYFGPGTRLLVL.